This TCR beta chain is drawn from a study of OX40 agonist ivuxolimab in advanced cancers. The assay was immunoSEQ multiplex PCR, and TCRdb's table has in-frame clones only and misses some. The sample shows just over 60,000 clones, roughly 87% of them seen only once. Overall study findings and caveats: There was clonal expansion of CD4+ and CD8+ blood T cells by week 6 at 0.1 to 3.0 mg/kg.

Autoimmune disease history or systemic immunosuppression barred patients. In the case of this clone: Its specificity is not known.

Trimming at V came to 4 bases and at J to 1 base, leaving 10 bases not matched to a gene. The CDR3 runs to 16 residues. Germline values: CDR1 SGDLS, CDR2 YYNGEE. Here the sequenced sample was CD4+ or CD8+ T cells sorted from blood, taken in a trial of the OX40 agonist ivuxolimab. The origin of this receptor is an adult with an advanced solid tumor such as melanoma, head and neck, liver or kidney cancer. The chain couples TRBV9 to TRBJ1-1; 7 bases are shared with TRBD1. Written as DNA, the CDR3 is TGTGCCAGCAGCTCAGAAGGCAGGGGGACGAACACTGAAGCTTTCTTT. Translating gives CASSSEGRGTNTEAFF.